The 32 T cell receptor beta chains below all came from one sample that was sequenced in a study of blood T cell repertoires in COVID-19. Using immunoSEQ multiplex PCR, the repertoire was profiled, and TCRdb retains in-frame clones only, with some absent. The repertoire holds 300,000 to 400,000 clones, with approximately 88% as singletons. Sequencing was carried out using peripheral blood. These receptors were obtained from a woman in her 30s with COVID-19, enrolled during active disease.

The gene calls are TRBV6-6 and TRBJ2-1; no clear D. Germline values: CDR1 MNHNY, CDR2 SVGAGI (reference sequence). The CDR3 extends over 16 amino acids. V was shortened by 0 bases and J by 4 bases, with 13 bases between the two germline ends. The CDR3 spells CASSYSSQTLYNEQFF. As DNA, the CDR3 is TGTGCCAGCAGTTACTCTTCACAGACCCTTTACAATGAGCAGTTCTTC.

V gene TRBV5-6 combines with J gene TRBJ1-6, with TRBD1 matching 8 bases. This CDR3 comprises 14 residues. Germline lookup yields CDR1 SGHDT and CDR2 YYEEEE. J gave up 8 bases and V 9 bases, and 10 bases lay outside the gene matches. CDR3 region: CATTAGTGYSPLHF. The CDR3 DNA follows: TGTGCCACCACTGCCGGGACAGGATATTCACCCCTCCACTTT.

The CDR3 DNA reads as TGTGCCAGCAGCTTAGGGACAGGGGGGACCGGGGAGCTGTTTTTT. Residues: CASSLGTGGTGELFF. V usage is TRBV11-2 and J usage is TRBJ2-2, with 10 positions matching TRBD1. With V trimmed by 1 base and J by 5 bases, 1 base remained unmatched. CDR3 size: 15 residues. The germline V gene has CDR1 SGHAT and CDR2 FQNNGV.

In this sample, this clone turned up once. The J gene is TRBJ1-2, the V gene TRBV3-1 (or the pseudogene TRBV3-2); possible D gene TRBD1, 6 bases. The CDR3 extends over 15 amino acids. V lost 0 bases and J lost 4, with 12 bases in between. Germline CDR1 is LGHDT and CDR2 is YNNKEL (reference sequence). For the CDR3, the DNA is TGTGCCAGCAGCCAAGATCATCAGGGGAGCTATGGCTACACCTTC. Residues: CASSQDHQGSYGYTF.

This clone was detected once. This chain's CDR3 is CASSARGSNQPQHF. DNA for the CDR3: TGTGCCAGCAGCGCCAGGGGAAGCAATCAGCCCCAGCATTTT. The rearrangement links TRBV6-5 to TRBJ1-5; TRBD1 is a possible D gene (6 bases). From germline, CDR1 is MNHEY and CDR2 SVGAGI. Trimming removed 6 bases at V and 1 base at J, with 10 bases between. The CDR3 runs to 14 residues.

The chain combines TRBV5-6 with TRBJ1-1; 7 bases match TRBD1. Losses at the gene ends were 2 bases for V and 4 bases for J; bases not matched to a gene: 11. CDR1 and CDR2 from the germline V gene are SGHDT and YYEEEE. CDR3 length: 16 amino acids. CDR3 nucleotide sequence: TGTGCCAGCAGCTTAGAAGGGGACAGTGTAGGCACTGAAGCTTTCTTT. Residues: CASSLEGDSVGTEAFF.

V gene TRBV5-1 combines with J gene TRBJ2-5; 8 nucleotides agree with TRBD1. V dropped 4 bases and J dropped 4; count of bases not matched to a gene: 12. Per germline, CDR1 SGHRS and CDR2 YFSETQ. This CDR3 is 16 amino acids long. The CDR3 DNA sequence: TGCGCCAGCAGCGAGACAACCATCACAGGGGGAGAGACCCAGTACTTC. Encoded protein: CASSETTITGGETQYF.

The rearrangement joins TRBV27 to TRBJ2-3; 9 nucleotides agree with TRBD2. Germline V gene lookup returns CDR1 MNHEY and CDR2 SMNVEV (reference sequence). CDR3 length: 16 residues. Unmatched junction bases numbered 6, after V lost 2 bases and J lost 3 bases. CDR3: CASSLISGGGTDTQYF. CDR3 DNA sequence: TGTGCCAGCAGTTTAATTAGCGGGGGTGGGACAGATACGCAGTATTTT.

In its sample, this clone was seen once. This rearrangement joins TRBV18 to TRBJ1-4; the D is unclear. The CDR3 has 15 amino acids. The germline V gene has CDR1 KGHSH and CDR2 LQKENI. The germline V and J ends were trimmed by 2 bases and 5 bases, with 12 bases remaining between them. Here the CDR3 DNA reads TGTGCCAGCTCACCAGCAAACCGGAGGAATGAAAAACTGTTTTTT. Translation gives CASSPANRRNEKLFF.

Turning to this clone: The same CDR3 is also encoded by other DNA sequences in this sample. The CDR3 here is CASSRTGGTEAFF. CDR3 nucleotide sequence: TGTGCCAGCAGTCGGACAGGGGGCACTGAAGCTTTCTTT. The rearrangement uses TRBV6-5 and TRBJ1-1; 10 positions agree with TRBD1. The germline gives CDR1 MNHEY, CDR2 SVGAGI. Trimming cost V 5 bases and J 4 bases; bases outside gene matches: 1. The CDR3 totals 13 residues.

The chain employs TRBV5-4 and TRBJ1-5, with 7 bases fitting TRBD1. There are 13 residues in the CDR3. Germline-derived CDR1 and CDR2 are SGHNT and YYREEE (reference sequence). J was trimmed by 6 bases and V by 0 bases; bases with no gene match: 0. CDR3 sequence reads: CASSLDRGQPQHF. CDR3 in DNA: TGTGCCAGCAGCTTGGACAGGGGTCAGCCCCAGCATTTT.

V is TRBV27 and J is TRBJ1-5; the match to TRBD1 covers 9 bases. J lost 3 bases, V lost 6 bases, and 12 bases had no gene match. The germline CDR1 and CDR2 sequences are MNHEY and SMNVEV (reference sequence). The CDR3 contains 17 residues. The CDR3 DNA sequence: TGTGCCAGCAGCCTTCCCCCGGACAGGGGATCCAATCAGCCCCAGCATTTT. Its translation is CASSLPPDRGSNQPQHF.

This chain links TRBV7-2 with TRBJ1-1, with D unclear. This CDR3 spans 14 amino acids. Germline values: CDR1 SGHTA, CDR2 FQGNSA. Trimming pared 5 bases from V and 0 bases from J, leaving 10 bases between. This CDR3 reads CASSVSGMNTEAFF. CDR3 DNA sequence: TGTGCCAGCAGCGTATCCGGGATGAACACTGAAGCTTTCTTT.

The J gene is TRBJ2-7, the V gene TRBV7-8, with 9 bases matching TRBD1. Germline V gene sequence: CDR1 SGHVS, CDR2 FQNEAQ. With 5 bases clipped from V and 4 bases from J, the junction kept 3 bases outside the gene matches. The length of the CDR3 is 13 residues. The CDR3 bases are TGTGCCAGCAGCCTGGACAGGGGATACGAGCAGTACGTC. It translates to CASSLDRGYEQYV.

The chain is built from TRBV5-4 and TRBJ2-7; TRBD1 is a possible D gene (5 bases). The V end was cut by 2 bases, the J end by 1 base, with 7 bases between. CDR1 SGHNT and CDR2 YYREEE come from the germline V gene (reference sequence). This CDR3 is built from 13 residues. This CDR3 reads CASSFQGSYEQYF. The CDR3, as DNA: TGTGCCAGCAGCTTCCAGGGTTCCTACGAGCAGTACTTC.

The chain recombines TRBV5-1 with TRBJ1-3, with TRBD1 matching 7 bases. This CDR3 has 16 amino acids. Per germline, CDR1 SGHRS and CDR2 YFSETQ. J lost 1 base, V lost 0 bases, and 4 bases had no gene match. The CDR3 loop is CASSLDRGGSGNTIYF. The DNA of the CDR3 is TGCGCCAGCAGCTTGGACAGGGGAGGTTCTGGAAACACCATATATTTT.

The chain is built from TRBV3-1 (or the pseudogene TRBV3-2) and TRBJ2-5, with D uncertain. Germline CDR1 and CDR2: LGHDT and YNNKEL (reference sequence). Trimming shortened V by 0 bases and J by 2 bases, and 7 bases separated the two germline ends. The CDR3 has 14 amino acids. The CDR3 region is CASSQDIRQETQYF. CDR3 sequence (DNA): TGTGCCAGCAGCCAAGATATACGGCAAGAGACCCAGTACTTC.

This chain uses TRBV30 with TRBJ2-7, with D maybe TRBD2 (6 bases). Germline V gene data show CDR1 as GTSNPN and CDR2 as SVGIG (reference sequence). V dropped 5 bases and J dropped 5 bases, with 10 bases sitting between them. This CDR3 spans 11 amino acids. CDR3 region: CAWEEGNEQYF. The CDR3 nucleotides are TGTGCCTGGGAGGAGGGGAACGAGCAGTACTTC.

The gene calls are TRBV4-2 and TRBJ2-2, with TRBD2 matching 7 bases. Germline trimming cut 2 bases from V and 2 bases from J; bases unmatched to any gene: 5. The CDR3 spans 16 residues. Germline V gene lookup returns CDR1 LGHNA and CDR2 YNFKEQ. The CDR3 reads CASSQWTRGNTGELFF. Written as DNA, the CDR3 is TGTGCCAGCAGCCAATGGACTAGGGGCAACACCGGGGAGCTGTTTTTT.

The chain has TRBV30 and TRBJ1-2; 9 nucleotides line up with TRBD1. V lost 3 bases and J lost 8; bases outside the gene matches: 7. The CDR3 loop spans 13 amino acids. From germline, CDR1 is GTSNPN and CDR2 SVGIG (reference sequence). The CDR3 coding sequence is TGTGCCTGGAGCCTACAGGGGGCGGGCGGCTACACCTTC. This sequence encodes CAWSLQGAGGYTF. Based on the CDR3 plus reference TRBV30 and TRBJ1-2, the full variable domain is SQTIHQWPATLVQPVGSPLSLECTVEGTSNPNLYWYRQAAGRGLQLLFYSVGIGQISSEVPQNLSASRPQDRQFILSSKKLLLSDSGFYLCAWSLQGAGGYTFGSGTRLTVV.

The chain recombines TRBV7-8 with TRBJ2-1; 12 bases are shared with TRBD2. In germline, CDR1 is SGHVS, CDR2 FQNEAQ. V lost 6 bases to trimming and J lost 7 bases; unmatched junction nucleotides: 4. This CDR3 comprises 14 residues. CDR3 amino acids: CASRASGGGNEQFF. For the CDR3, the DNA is TGTGCCAGCAGGGCTAGCGGGGGGGGAAATGAGCAGTTCTTC.

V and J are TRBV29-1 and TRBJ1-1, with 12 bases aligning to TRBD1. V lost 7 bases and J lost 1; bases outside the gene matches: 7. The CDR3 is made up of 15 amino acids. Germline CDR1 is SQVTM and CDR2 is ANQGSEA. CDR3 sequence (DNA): TGCAGCGCCGGTTCGGGACAGGGGGCGAACACTGAAGCTTTCTTT. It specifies CSAGSGQGANTEAFF.

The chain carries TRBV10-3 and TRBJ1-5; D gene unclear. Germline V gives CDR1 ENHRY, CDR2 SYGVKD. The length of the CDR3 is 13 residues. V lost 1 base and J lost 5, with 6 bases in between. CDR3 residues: CAISEFPDQPQHF. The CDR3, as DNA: TGTGCCATCAGTGAGTTCCCCGATCAGCCCCAGCATTTT.

CDR3 protein: CASSQGLMQDEAFF. DNA for the CDR3: TGCGCCAGCAGCCAAGGACTAATGCAAGATGAAGCTTTCTTT. The gene calls are TRBV4-3 and TRBJ1-1; the D is unclear. Between the trimmed V and J ends, which lost 1 base and 7 bases, there was a span of 13 bases. Germline V gene sequence: CDR1 LGHNA, CDR2 YSLEER. The CDR3 totals 14 residues.

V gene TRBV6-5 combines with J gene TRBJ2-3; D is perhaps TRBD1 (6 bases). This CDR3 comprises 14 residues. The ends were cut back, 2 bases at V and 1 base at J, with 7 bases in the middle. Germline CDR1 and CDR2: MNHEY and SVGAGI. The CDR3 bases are TGTGCCAGCAGTTACGAGGGGGGCACAGATACGCAGTATTTT. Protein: CASSYEGGTDTQYF.

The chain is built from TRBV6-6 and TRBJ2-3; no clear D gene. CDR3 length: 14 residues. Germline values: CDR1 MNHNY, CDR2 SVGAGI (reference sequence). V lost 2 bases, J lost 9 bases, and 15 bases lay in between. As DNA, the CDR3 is TGTGCCAGCAGTTACGAAGACACACGCCCGACGCAGTATTTT. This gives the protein CASSYEDTRPTQYF.

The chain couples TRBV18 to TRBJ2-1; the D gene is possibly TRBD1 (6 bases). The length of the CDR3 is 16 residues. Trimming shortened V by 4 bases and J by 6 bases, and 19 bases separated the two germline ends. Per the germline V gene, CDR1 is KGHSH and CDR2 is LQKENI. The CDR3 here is CASSLPGGVGGNEQFF. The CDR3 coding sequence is TGTGCCAGCTCACTACCTGGGGGCGTTGGAGGCAATGAGCAGTTCTTC.

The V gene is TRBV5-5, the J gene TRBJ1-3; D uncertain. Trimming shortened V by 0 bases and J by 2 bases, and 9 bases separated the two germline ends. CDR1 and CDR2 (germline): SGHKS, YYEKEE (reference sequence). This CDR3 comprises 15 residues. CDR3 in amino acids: CASSLGSTAGNTIYF. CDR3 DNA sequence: TGTGCCAGCAGCTTGGGGTCTACAGCTGGAAACACCATATATTTT.

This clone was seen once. The CDR3 spells CASSHRTPNYEQYF. The CDR3 bases are TGTGCCAGCAGCCACAGGACACCCAACTACGAGCAGTACTTC. The rearrangement uses TRBV11-2 and TRBJ2-7, with a tentative D call TRBD1 (5 bases). The germline V gene encodes CDR1 SGHAT and CDR2 FQNNGV. V was cut by 5 bases and J by 3 bases, with 14 bases left in between. This CDR3 contains 14 residues.

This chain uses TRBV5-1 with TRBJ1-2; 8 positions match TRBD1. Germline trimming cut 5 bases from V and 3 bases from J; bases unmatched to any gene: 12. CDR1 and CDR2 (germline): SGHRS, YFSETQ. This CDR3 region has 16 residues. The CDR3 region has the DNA TGCGCCAGCAGTCGGGGACAGGTGACATGGGACTATGGCTACACCTTC. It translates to CASSRGQVTWDYGYTF. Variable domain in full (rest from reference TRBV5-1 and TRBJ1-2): KAGVTQTPRYLIKTRGQQVTLSCSPISGHRSVSWYQQTPGQGLQFLFEYFSETQRNKGNFPGRFSGRQFSNSRSEMNVSTLELGDSALYLCASSRGQVTWDYGYTFGSGTRLTVV.

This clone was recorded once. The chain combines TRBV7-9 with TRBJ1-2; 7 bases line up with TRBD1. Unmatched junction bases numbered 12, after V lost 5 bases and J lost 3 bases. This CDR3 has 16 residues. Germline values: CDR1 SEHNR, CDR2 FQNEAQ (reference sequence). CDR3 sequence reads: CASSPWTGYRDYGYTF. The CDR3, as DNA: TGTGCCAGCAGCCCCTGGACAGGATATAGGGACTATGGCTACACCTTC.

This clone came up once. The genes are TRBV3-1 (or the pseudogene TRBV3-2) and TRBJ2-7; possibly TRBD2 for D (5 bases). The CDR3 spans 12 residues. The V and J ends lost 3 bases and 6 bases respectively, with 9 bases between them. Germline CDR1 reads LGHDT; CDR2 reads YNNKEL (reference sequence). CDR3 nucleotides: TGTGCCAGCAGCCACCGGAGGAGCGAGCAGTACTTC. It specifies CASSHRRSEQYF.